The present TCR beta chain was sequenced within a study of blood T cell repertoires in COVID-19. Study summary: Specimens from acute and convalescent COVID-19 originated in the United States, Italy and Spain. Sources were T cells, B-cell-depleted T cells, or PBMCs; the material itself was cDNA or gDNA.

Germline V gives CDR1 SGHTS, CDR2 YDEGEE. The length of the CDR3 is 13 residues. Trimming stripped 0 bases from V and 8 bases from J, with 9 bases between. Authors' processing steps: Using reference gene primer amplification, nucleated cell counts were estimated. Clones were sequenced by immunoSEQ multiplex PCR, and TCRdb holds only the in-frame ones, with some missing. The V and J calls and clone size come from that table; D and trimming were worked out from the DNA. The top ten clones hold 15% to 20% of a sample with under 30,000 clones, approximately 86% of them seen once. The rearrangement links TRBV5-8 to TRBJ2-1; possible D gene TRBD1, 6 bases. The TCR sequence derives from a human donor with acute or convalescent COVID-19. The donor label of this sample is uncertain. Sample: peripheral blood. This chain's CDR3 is CASSLDRVDEQFF. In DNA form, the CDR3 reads TGTGCCAGCAGCTTGGACAGGGTCGATGAGCAGTTCTTC.